The 26 T cell receptor beta chains given below trace back to one sample, sequenced in a study of blood T cell repertoires in COVID-19. Clones were sequenced by immunoSEQ multiplex PCR, and TCRdb holds only the in-frame ones, with some missing. The profile shows 120,000 to 150,000 clones, 87% of them singletons. Sequenced input: peripheral blood. These receptors originate from a man aged 50-59 years who had recovered from COVID-19.

The chain uses TRBV6-1 and TRBJ2-3, with D unclear. V lost 1 base and J lost 3, with 14 bases in between. This CDR3 spans 16 amino acids. Germline V gives CDR1 MNHNS, CDR2 SASEGT. The chain's CDR3 is CASSEELPRATDTQYF. The CDR3 DNA sequence: TGTGCCAGCAGTGAAGAACTACCCCGAGCGACAGATACGCAGTATTTT.

The chain couples TRBV15 to TRBJ2-1; D is unclear. CDR1 is LNHNV, CDR2 YYDKDF, per germline (reference sequence). The CDR3 spans 12 residues. Trimming took off 0 bases at V and 10 bases at J, with 7 bases between the two ends. CDR3 sequence: CATSRDSREQFF. DNA for the CDR3: TGTGCCACCAGCAGAGATAGCCGGGAGCAGTTCTTC.

V usage is TRBV7-3 and J usage is TRBJ1-2, with a tentative D call TRBD1 (6 bases). V was clipped by 1 base and J by 4 bases, with 13 bases between them. The CDR3 length is 15 residues. Germline CDR1 is SGHTA and CDR2 is FQGTGA. CDR3 bases: TGTGCCAGCAGCTTAAACCCAGGGGTGGGCTATGGCTACACCTTC. It specifies CASSLNPGVGYGYTF.

The J gene is TRBJ2-2, the V gene TRBV19, with D tentatively TRBD1 (7 bases). The germline V gene encodes CDR1 LNHDA and CDR2 SQIVND (reference sequence). Trimming shortened V by 3 bases and J by 6 bases, and 14 bases separated the two germline ends. This CDR3 spans 15 amino acids. CDR3 nucleotide sequence: TGTGCCAGTAGTATTCTCGACAGGGACTCCGGGGAGCTGTTTTTT. This codes for CASSILDRDSGELFF.

The chain recombines TRBV28 with TRBJ1-1; no clear D. Trimming took 2 bases from V and 1 from J, leaving 11 bases between them. Per the germline V gene, CDR1 is MDHEN and CDR2 is SYDVKM. The CDR3 totals 15 residues. The CDR3 is CASSLIGSGNTEAFF. In DNA form, the CDR3 reads TGTGCCAGCAGTTTAATAGGTTCAGGGAACACTGAAGCTTTCTTT. Using reference TRBV28 and TRBJ1-1 for the parts outside the CDR3, the full variable domain is DVKVTQSSRYLVKRTGEKVFLECVQDMDHENMFWYRQDPGLGLRLIYFSYDVKMKEKGDIPEGYSVSREKKERFSLILESASTNQTSMYLCASSLIGSGNTEAFFGQGTRLTVV.

The genes are TRBV27 and TRBJ1-2; D possibly corresponds to TRBD1 (6 bases). Trimming stripped 8 bases from V and 2 bases from J, with 18 bases between. Germline loops: CDR1 MNHEY, CDR2 SMNVEV (reference sequence). The CDR3 spans 15 residues. CDR3 sequence reads: CASSIFGGGNYGYTF. In DNA, the CDR3 is TGTGCCAGCTCGATTTTTGGGGGCGGAAACTATGGCTACACCTTC.

The V gene is TRBV14, the J gene TRBJ1-2; 8 bases are shared with TRBD1. Germline V CDR1 and CDR2: SGHDN, FVKESK. The CDR3 runs to 15 residues. The ends lost 4 bases at V and 8 bases at J; junction bases unmatched: 12. CDR3 protein: CASSPIQGASQGYTF. The CDR3 coding sequence is TGTGCCAGCAGCCCGATCCAGGGGGCGAGTCAAGGCTACACCTTC.

The chain combines TRBV2 with TRBJ1-2; D not certain. The CDR3 is 12 residues long. Trimming pared 6 bases from V and 6 bases from J, leaving 11 bases between. The germline V gene encodes CDR1 SNHLY and CDR2 FYNNEI. The CDR3 coding sequence is TGTGCCAGCAGCCCCCGGAGCAATGGCTACACCTTC. It yields the protein CASSPRSNGYTF.

The rearrangement links TRBV5-4 to TRBJ1-2; 9 bases map to TRBD1. The CDR3 length is 13 residues. J gave up 7 bases and V 4 bases, and 5 bases lay outside the gene matches. CDR1 is SGHNT, CDR2 YYREEE, per germline (reference sequence). The CDR3 DNA sequence: TGTGCCAGCAGCGGTGGGACAGGGACTGGCTACACCTTC. It codes for CASSGGTGTGYTF.

V and J are TRBV10-2 and TRBJ1-5; D unclear. CDR1 and CDR2 (germline): WSHSY, SAAADI. The CDR3 sequence is 14 residues long. Trimming cost V 4 bases and J 2 bases, with 9 bases left between them. The CDR3 reads CASSGGFGNQPQHF. Here the CDR3 DNA reads TGCGCCAGCAGTGGCGGGTTTGGCAATCAGCCCCAGCATTTT.

The chain employs TRBV6-5 and TRBJ1-6; unclear D gene. Trimming shortened V by 11 bases and J by 5 bases, and 13 bases separated the two germline ends. This CDR3 has 13 amino acids. Germline V gene sequence: CDR1 MNHEY, CDR2 SVGAGI. The CDR3 is CAVIWRNNSPLHF. CDR3 DNA sequence: TGTGCCGTAATATGGAGAAATAATTCACCCCTCCACTTT.

J is TRBJ1-2 and V is TRBV2; the D gene is possibly TRBD1 (6 bases). This CDR3 has 15 residues. The germline gives CDR1 SNHLY, CDR2 FYNNEI. V lost 2 bases and J lost 3, with 13 bases in between. Written as DNA, the CDR3 is TGTGCCAGCAGTGAAATGAGTCAGGGGTACTATGGCTACACCTTC. It codes for CASSEMSQGYYGYTF.

This chain links TRBV7-6 with TRBJ2-5; 8 bases line up with TRBD1. Germline values: CDR1 SGHVS, CDR2 FNYEAQ. V was pared by 1 base and J by 5 bases, with 6 bases of the junction left unmatched. This CDR3 contains 15 residues. CDR3 region: CASSLVQGVFETQYF. CDR3 DNA: TGTGCCAGCAGCTTAGTACAGGGGGTTTTTGAGACCCAGTACTTC.

This rearrangement joins TRBV7-9 to TRBJ2-1; no clear D gene. The CDR3 is 11 residues long. V dropped 8 bases and J dropped 9 bases, with 11 bases sitting between them. Germline V gene sequence: CDR1 SEHNR, CDR2 FQNEAQ (reference sequence). CDR3 DNA sequence: TGTGCCAGCGGCCTCCTCAGTGAGCAGTTCTTC. Translating gives CASGLLSEQFF.

This clone was observed a few times. The CDR3 coding sequence is TGTGCCAGCAGTTTGGACAGAGGCCAAGAGACCCAGTACTTC. This codes for CASSLDRGQETQYF. The V gene is TRBV2, the J gene TRBJ2-5; TRBD1 might be the D (6 bases). The CDR3 covers 14 residues. The ends were cut back, 5 bases at V and 1 base at J, with 11 bases in the middle. CDR1 and CDR2 from the germline V gene are SNHLY and FYNNEI.

The chain has TRBV6-5 and TRBJ1-1; 8 bases are shared with TRBD1. V was pared by 7 bases and J by 4 bases, with 5 bases of the junction left unmatched. This CDR3 contains 13 residues. Germline-derived CDR1 and CDR2 are MNHEY and SVGAGI. CDR3: CASIPDRGTEAFF. CDR3 nucleotide sequence: TGTGCCAGCATCCCCGACAGGGGCACTGAAGCTTTCTTT.

This clone occurred once. The chain recombines TRBV7-9 with TRBJ2-7, with 9 bases identical to TRBD1. The V gene end was trimmed by 2 bases and the J gene end by 6 bases; junction bases not matched to a gene: 11. The germline CDR1 and CDR2 sequences are SEHNR and FQNEAQ (reference sequence). The CDR3 length is 16 residues. CDR3 coding DNA: TGTGCCAGCAGCTTATCGGGGGACAGGGCTTACGTCGAGCAGTACTTC. This codes for CASSLSGDRAYVEQYF.

The chain employs TRBV18 and TRBJ2-1, with 10 bases identical to TRBD1. V was pared by 3 bases and J by 8 bases, with 1 base of the junction left unmatched. This CDR3 is 13 amino acids long. Germline loops: CDR1 KGHSH, CDR2 LQKENI. The CDR3 DNA sequence: TGTGCCAGCTCACCCGGGACAGGGGATGAGCAGTTCTTC. Translated, it gives CASSPGTGDEQFF.

CDR3 in amino acids: CASSSGLYEAFF. CDR3 in DNA: TGTGCCAGCAGTTCAGGCCTCTATGAAGCTTTCTTT. The chain employs TRBV12-3 or TRBV12-4 and TRBJ1-1, with D hard to call. CDR3 length: 12 residues. Deletions cut 4 bases from V and 7 bases from J, with 10 bases between.

V usage is TRBV10-3 and J usage is TRBJ1-1, with TRBD1 matching over 8 bases. V was pared by 7 bases and J by 1 base, with 2 bases of the junction left unmatched. This CDR3 has 13 amino acids. Per germline, CDR1 ENHRY and CDR2 SYGVKD. CDR3 DNA: TGTGCCATCAACGGACAGGGGAACACTGAAGCTTTCTTT. It yields the protein CAINGQGNTEAFF.

The V call is TRBV19, the J call TRBJ1-1; 7 bases match TRBD1. CDR1 is LNHDA, CDR2 SQIVND, per germline (reference sequence). V lost 3 bases, J lost 10 bases, and 11 bases stayed unmatched. The CDR3 extends over 14 amino acids. The CDR3 protein is CASSMTGQTTRAFF. The CDR3 bases are TGTGCCAGTAGTATGACAGGGCAAACCACTAGAGCTTTCTTT.

The CDR3 sequence: CASSLNTGELFF. CDR3 bases: TGTGCCAGCAGCCTAAACACCGGGGAGCTGTTTTTT. The rearrangement uses TRBV5-5 and TRBJ2-2; D uncertain. The CDR3 has 12 residues. Deletions cut 4 bases from V and 2 bases from J, with 3 bases between. Per germline, CDR1 SGHKS and CDR2 YYEKEE (reference sequence). The variable domain in full, with the rest retrieved from reference TRBV5-5 and TRBJ2-2, is DAGVTQSPTHLIKTRGQQVTLRCSPISGHKSVSWYQQVLGQGPQFIFQYYEKEERGRGNFPDRFSARQFPNYSSELNVNALLLGDSALYLCASSLNTGELFFGEGSRLTVL.

This chain links TRBV5-6 with TRBJ2-3, with TRBD2 identical over 14 bases. Germline V gene sequence: CDR1 SGHDT, CDR2 YYEEEE. CDR3 length equals 16 residues. Trimming at V came to 4 bases and at J to 8 bases, leaving 9 bases not matched to a gene. The CDR3 DNA sequence: TGTGCCAGCAGCCCAACGCCGGGACTAGCGGGGGCTACGCAGTATTTT. This encodes CASSPTPGLAGATQYF.

The chain couples TRBV30 to TRBJ1-1; D is unresolved. CDR3 length: 10 amino acids. The V gene's germline CDR1 is GTSNPN and CDR2 SVGIG (reference sequence). Trimming removed 8 bases at V and 2 bases at J, with 6 bases between. The CDR3 protein is CAHRNTEAFF. The CDR3 DNA sequence: TGTGCCCACAGAAACACTGAAGCTTTCTTT.

This clone was seen at least ten times. This chain connects TRBV24-1 to TRBJ1-1, with 9 nucleotides matching TRBD1. The germline V gene has CDR1 KGHDR and CDR2 SFDVKD. Trimming took 7 bases from V and 2 from J; bases not matched to a gene: 7. CDR3 length: 15 amino acids. CDR3 DNA sequence: TGTGCCACCAGAGCCCAGGGACAGGGAAACACTGAAGCTTTCTTT. Encoded protein: CATRAQGQGNTEAFF.

The chain employs TRBV19 and TRBJ2-3; D gene ambiguous. The germline CDR1 and CDR2 sequences are LNHDA and SQIVND (reference sequence). The CDR3 has 13 residues. Trimming stripped 5 bases from V and 3 bases from J, with 9 bases between. CDR3 nucleotides: TGTGCCAGTAGTGTCAGGAAGACAGATACGCAGTATTTT. Translation gives CASSVRKTDTQYF.